The clone carrying this T cell receptor beta chain was seen just once. Its antigen is unidentified. Clones were sequenced by immunoSEQ multiplex PCR, and TCRdb holds only the in-frame ones, with some missing. The table shows 110,000 to 150,000 clones, with 80% to 95% occurring only once. The sample comes from a study of cytomegalovirus exposure and HLA in healthy donors. Overall study: The same platform was used for the 100 to 150 validation repertoires and the roughly 720 first-cohort repertoires, a later analysis reported.

Study-wide results and limits: Cytomegalovirus status, reportedly, was diagnosed with high specificity and sensitivity by the classifier.

Trimming removed 0 bases from V and 7 bases from J, with 20 bases in between. CDR1 is SGHDT, CDR2 YYEEEE, per germline. The CDR3 has 17 amino acids. The clonotype was recovered from a man in his late teens or twenties in good health and CMV-seronegative. This chain joins TRBV5-6 and TRBJ2-1; tentatively, D is TRBD1 (5 bases). Sequences were obtained from PBMCs. CDR3 sequence: CASSLEGQGRLRNEQFF. The CDR3, as DNA: TGTGCCAGCAGCTTGGAGGGGCAGGGTCGGTTGAGGAATGAGCAGTTCTTC. Based on the CDR3 plus reference TRBV5-6 and TRBJ2-1, the full variable domain is DAGVTQSPTHLIKTRGQQVTLRCSPKSGHDTVSWYQQALGQGPQFIFQYYEEEERQRGNFPDRFSGHQFPNYSSELNVNALLLGDSALYLCASSLEGQGRLRNEQFFGPGTRLTVL.